This paragraph reports one T cell receptor (beta chain). As processed by the authors: Amplification with reference gene primers provided the estimates of nucleated cell counts. Produced via immunoSEQ multiplex PCR; TCRdb's table is partial and in-frame only. V, J and clone size were drawn from that table, and D and trimming were deduced from the DNA. The table lists around 15,000 clones, 87% of them singletons. The data were obtained in a study of blood T cell repertoires in COVID-19. Background on the study: Specimens from acute and convalescent COVID-19 originated in the United States, Italy and Spain. Sources were T cells, B-cell-depleted T cells, or PBMCs; the material itself was cDNA or gDNA.

In germline, CDR1 is MDHEN, CDR2 SYDVKM. With V trimmed by 5 bases and J by 5 bases, 2 bases remained unmatched. The CDR3 runs to 12 residues. This sequence joins TRBV28 and TRBJ2-7; TRBD1 aligns across 8 bases. The receptor's source is a man between 50 and 59 years old with active COVID-19. Sequencing input: peripheral blood. The CDR3 DNA is TGTGCCAGCAGTCGGACAGGGAACGAGCAGTACTTC. It codes for CASSRTGNEQYF. The full variable domain, its missing parts supplied by reference TRBV28 and TRBJ2-7, is DVKVTQSSRYLVKRTGEKVFLECVQDMDHENMFWYRQDPGLGLRLIYFSYDVKMKEKGDIPEGYSVSREKKERFSLILESASTNQTSMYLCASSRTGNEQYFGPGTRLTVT.